The 21 T cell receptor beta chains in this list originate from one sample, sequenced in a study of CDR3 diversity in severe acne. From the PCR reads, TCRdb called clonotypes with MiXCR, one entry per CDR3 protein. The table lists more than 85,000 distinct CDR3 sequences, around 53% of them singletons. The sequencing sample was made of blood. These receptors were obtained from a male donor with acne.

This clonotype was seen repeatedly, ten times or more. The chain employs TRBV20-1 and TRBJ2-7; D is unresolved. The CDR3 is made up of 14 amino acids. V dropped 3 bases and J dropped 9 bases, with 21 bases sitting between them. The V gene's germline CDR1 is DFQATT and CDR2 SNEGSKA (reference sequence). DNA of the CDR3: TGCAGTGCTAGTAGTGACTCGACTCATATCGGGCAGTACTTC. Translation gives CSASSDSTHIGQYF.

For this clonotype: This may come from a read error, since a much larger clone is one base off. The CDR3 nucleotides are TGTGCCATCAGTGATGCGGAGACCCAGTACTTC. As protein: CAISDAETQYF. The V call is TRBV10-3, the J call TRBJ2-5; D is unresolved. This CDR3 region has 11 residues. Looked up from germline, CDR1 is ENHRY and CDR2 is SYGVKD. V was trimmed by 3 bases and J by 5 bases, leaving 4 bases between them.

A remark on this clonotype: At one end, the junction sequence differs from germline, possibly due to a read error. This rearrangement joins TRBV5-6 to TRBJ1-2; unclear D gene. The CDR3 runs to 14 residues. Per the germline V gene, CDR1 is SGHDT and CDR2 is YYEEEE. CDR3 sequence (DNA): TGTGCCAGCAGCTTGGTTGAAACTAACTATGGCTTCACCTTC. Its translation: CASSLVETNYGFTF.

This chain connects TRBV15 to TRBJ1-2, with TRBD1 matching 8 bases. The CDR3 runs to 15 residues. Germline-derived CDR1 and CDR2 are LNHNV and YYDKDF (reference sequence). V trimming: 5 bases; J trimming: 5 bases; junction bases outside the gene matches: 10. The CDR3 DNA reads as TGTGCCACCAGCCCCTCGGACAGGGCGGGGTATGGCTACACCTTC. Its translation is CATSPSDRAGYGYTF.

The genes are TRBV29-1 and TRBJ2-5; no firm D call. Germline V gene lookup returns CDR1 SQVTM and CDR2 ANQGSEA. CDR3 size: 13 residues. V was shortened by 3 bases and J by 1 base, with 9 bases between the two germline ends. The CDR3 sequence: CSVEFQIQETQYF. CDR3 coding DNA: TGCAGCGTTGAGTTCCAGATCCAAGAGACCCAGTACTTC.

The chain links TRBV25-1 to TRBJ1-5; D may be TRBD1 (5 bases). CDR1 and CDR2 (germline): MGHDK, SYGVNS. The CDR3 runs to 13 residues. The V end lost 6 bases, the J end lost 7 bases, and 13 bases lay between the germline ends. This CDR3 is CASSLGQLQPQHF. CDR3 DNA sequence: TGTGCCAGCAGCCTCGGACAATTACAGCCCCAGCATTTT.

The chain uses TRBV4-3 and TRBJ2-7, with D possibly TRBD1 on 6 matching bases. From germline, CDR1 is LGHNA and CDR2 YSLEER. The V and J ends lost 4 bases and 0 bases respectively, with 10 bases between them. The CDR3 is 14 residues long. CDR3 amino acids: CASSPRGSSYEQYF. CDR3 in DNA: TGCGCCAGCAGCCCGAGGGGGAGCTCCTACGAGCAGTACTTC.

The chain combines TRBV5-8 with TRBJ1-2; D remains ambiguous. CDR1 SGHTS and CDR2 YDEGEE come from the germline V gene. The CDR3 spans 15 residues. V lost 1 base and J 4 bases, leaving 14 bases between the germline ends. The chain's CDR3 is CASSLYSPLAYGYTF. DNA for the CDR3: TGTGCCAGCAGCTTGTATTCCCCGCTGGCCTATGGCTACACCTTC.

The rearrangement links TRBV15 to TRBJ1-5; a possible D gene is TRBD1 (6 bases). This CDR3 region has 14 residues. CDR1 and CDR2 (germline): LNHNV, YYDKDF (reference sequence). CDR3 in amino acids: CATPGDTPNQPQHF. The CDR3 nucleotides read TGTGCTACACCGGGGGACACCCCAAATCAGCCCCAGCATTTT.

The rearrangement joins TRBV19 to TRBJ2-5; 8 bases are shared with TRBD2. The V gene's germline CDR1 is LNHDA and CDR2 SQIVND (reference sequence). The CDR3 contains 13 residues. V lost 7 bases and J lost 5; bases outside the gene matches: 6. The CDR3 loop is CASNSGSGETQYF. In DNA form, the CDR3 reads TGTGCCAGTAACAGCGGGAGCGGTGAGACCCAGTACTTC.

The V gene is TRBV19, the J gene TRBJ2-2; the D gene could be TRBD1 or TRBD2 (5 bases each). The germline V gene encodes CDR1 LNHDA and CDR2 SQIVND (reference sequence). CDR3 length equals 14 residues. Between the trimmed V and J ends, which lost 7 bases and 7 bases, there was a span of 16 bases. Here the CDR3 reads CASIRGQGHGELFF. CDR3 bases: TGTGCCAGTATTCGAGGGCAGGGCCACGGGGAGCTGTTTTTT.

This clonotype was detected ten times or more. The V gene is TRBV7-9, the J gene TRBJ1-2, with D perhaps TRBD1 (6 bases). The CDR3 totals 14 residues. The V gene lost 5 bases and the J gene lost 1 base, with 11 bases spanning the gap. Germline assignment: CDR1 SEHNR and CDR2 FQNEAQ (reference sequence). The CDR3 coding sequence is TGTGCCAGCAGCCGGGACACGGGTAACTATGGCTACACCTTC. Residues: CASSRDTGNYGYTF.

This chain uses TRBV19 with TRBJ2-5; TRBD2 matches at 12 bases. CDR3 size: 15 residues. With V trimmed by 3 bases and J by 2 bases, 1 base remained unmatched. The V gene's germline CDR1 is LNHDA and CDR2 SQIVND (reference sequence). The CDR3 loop is CASSILAGGQETQYF. The CDR3 region has the DNA TGTGCCAGTAGTATTCTAGCGGGAGGGCAAGAGACCCAGTACTTC. Combining the CDR3 with reference TRBV19 and TRBJ2-5 gives the whole variable domain DGGITQSPKYLFRKEGQNVTLSCEQNLNHDAMYWYRQDPGQGLRLIYYSQIVNDFQKGDIAEGYSVSREKKESFPLTVTSAQKNPTAFYLCASSILAGGQETQYFGPGTRLLVL.

There are a few counts of this clonotype. The chain has TRBV20-1 and TRBJ2-2, with 11 bases identical to TRBD2. Germline V gene lookup returns CDR1 DFQATT and CDR2 SNEGSKA (reference sequence). V was clipped by 4 bases and J by 7 bases; unmatched bases: 8. The CDR3 runs 15 residues. This chain's CDR3 is CSATTSGTSGGELFF. CDR3 DNA sequence: TGCAGTGCTACGACTAGCGGGACTAGTGGCGGGGAGCTGTTTTTT.

The sample holds many counts of this clonotype. In DNA form, the CDR3 reads TGCGCCAGCAGCTTGGGATTAACAGGGGTCGAACAAGAGACCCAGTACTTC. Its translation is CASSLGLTGVEQETQYF. The chain has TRBV5-1 and TRBJ2-5; 7 bases are shared with TRBD1. The ends lost 0 bases at V and 2 bases at J; junction bases unmatched: 10. Germline loops: CDR1 SGHRS, CDR2 YFSETQ. This CDR3 spans 17 amino acids.

V gene TRBV12-3 or TRBV12-4 combines with J gene TRBJ1-2; D might be TRBD1 (6 bases). This CDR3 contains 14 residues. V gave up 2 bases and J gave up 6 bases, with 13 bases separating them. CDR3 DNA sequence: TGTGCCAGCAGTTTATCCACAGGGTGGAATGGCTACACCTTC. Translated: CASSLSTGWNGYTF.

In its sample, this clonotype was seen many times. V usage is TRBV11-2 and J usage is TRBJ2-7; D is unclear. Looked up from germline, CDR1 is SGHAT and CDR2 is FQNNGV. Between the trimmed V and J ends, which lost 1 base and 5 bases, there was a span of 15 bases. The CDR3 has 15 amino acids. DNA of the CDR3: TGTGCCAGCAGCTTAGTCCCCCAAGTCGAGGACGAGCAGTACTTC. Translation: CASSLVPQVEDEQYF.

This clonotype was observed a few times. The CDR3 region has the DNA TGTGCCAGCAGCCCCTGGGGGGGTGAACTAGCCAAAAACATTCAGTACTTC. Protein: CASSPWGGELAKNIQYF. V and J are TRBV5-4 and TRBJ2-4, with TRBD2 matching 7 bases. The CDR3 spans 17 residues. V lost 4 bases to trimming and J lost 0 bases; unmatched junction nucleotides: 10. Germline V gene data show CDR1 as SGHNT and CDR2 as YYREEE (reference sequence). Variable domain in full (rest from reference TRBV5-4 and TRBJ2-4): ETGVTQSPTHLIKTRGQQVTLRCSSQSGHNTVSWYQQALGQGPQFIFQYYREEENGRGNFPPRFSGLQFPNYSSELNVNALELDDSALYLCASSPWGGELAKNIQYFGAGTRLSVL.

Remarks on this clonotype: A read error may explain this, as a much larger clone is one base away. The gene calls are TRBV7-2 and TRBJ2-7, with 12 bases lining up with TRBD2. Germline CDR1 reads SGHTA; CDR2 reads FQGNSA. The V gene end was trimmed by 6 bases and the J gene end by 7 bases; junction bases not matched to a gene: 13. The CDR3 is made up of 16 amino acids. The CDR3 nucleotides are TGTGCCAGCAGTGGAGGCCTAGCGGGAGGGCTTTTGGAGCAGTACTTC. The encoded protein is CASSGGLAGGLLEQYF. Drawing the rest from reference TRBV7-2 and TRBJ2-7, the complete variable domain is GAGVSQSPSNKVTEKGKDVELRCDPISGHTALYWYRQSLGQGLEFLIYFQGNSAPDKSGLPSDRFSAERTGGSVSTLTIQRTQQEDSAVYLCASSGGLAGGLLEQYFGPGTRLTVT.

Regarding this clonotype: The germline gene is not matched at one end of the junction; a read error may be the cause. The rearrangement uses TRBV10-3 and TRBJ1-3; no firm D call. The CDR3 runs to 10 residues. Per the germline V gene, CDR1 is ENHRY and CDR2 is SYGVKD. The CDR3 region is CASTGNTIYF. As DNA, the CDR3 is TGCGCCTCCACCGGGAACACCATATATTTT.

The chain recombines TRBV15 with TRBJ2-3; 7 bases match TRBD1. V gave up 4 bases and J gave up 0 bases; unmatched junction bases: 19. The V gene's germline CDR1 is LNHNV and CDR2 YYDKDF (reference sequence). The CDR3 has 20 amino acids. The CDR3 DNA reads as TGTGCCACCAGCACTAGGGACAGCGGATTAAAAATAGAAAGCACAGATACGCAGTATTTT. The encoded protein is CATSTRDSGLKIESTDTQYF.